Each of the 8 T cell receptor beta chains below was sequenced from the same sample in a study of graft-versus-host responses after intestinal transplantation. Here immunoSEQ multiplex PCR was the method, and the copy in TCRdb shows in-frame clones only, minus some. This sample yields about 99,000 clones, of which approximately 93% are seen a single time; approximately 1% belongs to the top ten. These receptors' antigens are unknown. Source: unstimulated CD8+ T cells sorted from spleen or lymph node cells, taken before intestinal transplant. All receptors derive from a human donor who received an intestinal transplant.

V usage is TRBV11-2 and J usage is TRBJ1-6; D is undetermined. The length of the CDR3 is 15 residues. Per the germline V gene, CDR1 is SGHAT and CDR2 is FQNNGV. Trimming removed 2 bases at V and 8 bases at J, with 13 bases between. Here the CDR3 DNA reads TGTGCCAGCAGCTTAAAGGAGAGAGTCTATTCACCCCTCCACTTT. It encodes CASSLKERVYSPLHF.

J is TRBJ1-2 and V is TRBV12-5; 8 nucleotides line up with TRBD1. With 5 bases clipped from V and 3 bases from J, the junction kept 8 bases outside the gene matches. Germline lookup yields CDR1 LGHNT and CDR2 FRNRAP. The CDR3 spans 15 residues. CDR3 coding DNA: TGTGCTAGTGGTCGCCGGACAGGGTCTTACTATGGCTACACCTTC. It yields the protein CASGRRTGSYYGYTF. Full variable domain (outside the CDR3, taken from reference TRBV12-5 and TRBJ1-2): DARVTQTPRHKVTEMGQEVTMRCQPILGHNTVFWYRQTMMQGLELLAYFRNRAPLDDSGMPKDRFSAEMPDATLATLKIQPSEPRDSAVYFCASGRRTGSYYGYTFGSGTRLTVV.

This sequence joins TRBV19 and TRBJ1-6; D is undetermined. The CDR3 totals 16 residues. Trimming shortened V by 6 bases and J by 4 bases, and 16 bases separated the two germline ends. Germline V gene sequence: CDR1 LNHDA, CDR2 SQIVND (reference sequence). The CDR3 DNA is TGTGCCAGTAGCCCTTCGCTGGTGGATTATAATTCACCCCTCCACTTT. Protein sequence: CASSPSLVDYNSPLHF. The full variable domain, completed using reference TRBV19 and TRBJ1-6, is DGGITQSPKYLFRKEGQNVTLSCEQNLNHDAMYWYRQDPGQGLRLIYYSQIVNDFQKGDIAEGYSVSREKKESFPLTVTSAQKNPTAFYLCASSPSLVDYNSPLHFGNGTRLTVT.

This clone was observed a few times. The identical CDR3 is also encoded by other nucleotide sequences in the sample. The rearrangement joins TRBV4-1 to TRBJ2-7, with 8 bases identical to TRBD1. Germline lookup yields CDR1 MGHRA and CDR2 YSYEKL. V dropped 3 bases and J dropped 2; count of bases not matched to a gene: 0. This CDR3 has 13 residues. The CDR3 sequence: CASSQGQAYEQYF. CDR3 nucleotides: TGCGCCAGCAGCCAGGGACAGGCCTACGAGCAGTACTTC.

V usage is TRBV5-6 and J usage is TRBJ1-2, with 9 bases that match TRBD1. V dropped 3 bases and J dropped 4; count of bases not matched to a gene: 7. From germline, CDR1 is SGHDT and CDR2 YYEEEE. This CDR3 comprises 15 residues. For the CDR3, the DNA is TGTGCCAGCAGCTCGCGGACAGGGGCCGGCTATGGCTACACCTTC. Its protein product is CASSSRTGAGYGYTF.

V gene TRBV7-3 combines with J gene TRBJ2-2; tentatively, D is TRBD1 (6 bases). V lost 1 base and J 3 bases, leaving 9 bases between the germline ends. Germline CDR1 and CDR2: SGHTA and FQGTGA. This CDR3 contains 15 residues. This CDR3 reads CASSLMGADTGELFF. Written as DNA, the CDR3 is TGTGCCAGCAGCTTAATGGGGGCAGACACCGGGGAGCTGTTTTTT. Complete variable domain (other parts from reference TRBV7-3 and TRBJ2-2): GAGVSQTPSNKVTEKGKYVELRCDPISGHTALYWYRQSLGQGPEFLIYFQGTGAADDSGLPNDRFFAVRPEGSVSTLKIQRTERGDSAVYLCASSLMGADTGELFFGEGSRLTVL.

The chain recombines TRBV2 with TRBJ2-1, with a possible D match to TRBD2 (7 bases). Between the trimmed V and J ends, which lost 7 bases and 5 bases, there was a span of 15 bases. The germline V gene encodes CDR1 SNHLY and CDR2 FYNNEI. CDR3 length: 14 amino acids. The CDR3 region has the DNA TGTGCCAGCATCGTCCGGGGGGCGAACAATGAGCAGTTCTTC. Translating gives CASIVRGANNEQFF.

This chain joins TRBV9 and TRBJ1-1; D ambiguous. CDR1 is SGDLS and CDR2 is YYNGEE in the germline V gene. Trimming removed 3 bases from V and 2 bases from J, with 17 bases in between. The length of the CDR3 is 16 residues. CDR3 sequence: CASSANRKLGNTEAFF. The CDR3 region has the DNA TGTGCCAGCAGCGCAAACCGTAAATTAGGAAACACTGAAGCTTTCTTT.